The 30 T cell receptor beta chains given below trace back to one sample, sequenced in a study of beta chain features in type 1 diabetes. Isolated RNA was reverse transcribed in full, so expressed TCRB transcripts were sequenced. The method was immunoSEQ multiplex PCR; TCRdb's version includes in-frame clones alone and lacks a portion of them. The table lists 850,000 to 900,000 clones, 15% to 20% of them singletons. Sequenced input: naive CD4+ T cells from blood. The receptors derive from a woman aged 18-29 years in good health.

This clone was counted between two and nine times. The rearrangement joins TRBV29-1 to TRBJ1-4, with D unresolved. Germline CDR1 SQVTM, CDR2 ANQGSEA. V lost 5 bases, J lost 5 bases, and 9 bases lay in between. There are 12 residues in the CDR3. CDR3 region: CSVTDGNEKLFF. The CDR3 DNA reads TGCAGCGTTACAGACGGGAATGAAAAACTGTTTTTT.

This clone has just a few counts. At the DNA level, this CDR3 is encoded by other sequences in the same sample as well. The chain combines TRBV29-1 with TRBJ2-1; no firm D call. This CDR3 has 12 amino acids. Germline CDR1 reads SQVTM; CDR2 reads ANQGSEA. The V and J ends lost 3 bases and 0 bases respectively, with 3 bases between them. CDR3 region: CSVESSYNEQFF. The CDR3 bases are TGCAGCGTTGAGAGCTCCTACAATGAGCAGTTCTTC.

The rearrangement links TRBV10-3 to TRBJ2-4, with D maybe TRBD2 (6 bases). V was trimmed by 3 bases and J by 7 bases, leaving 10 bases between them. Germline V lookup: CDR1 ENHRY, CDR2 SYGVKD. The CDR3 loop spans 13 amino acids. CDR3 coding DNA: TGTGCCATCAGTGAATCGGGAGTGAACATTCAGTACTTC. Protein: CAISESGVNIQYF.

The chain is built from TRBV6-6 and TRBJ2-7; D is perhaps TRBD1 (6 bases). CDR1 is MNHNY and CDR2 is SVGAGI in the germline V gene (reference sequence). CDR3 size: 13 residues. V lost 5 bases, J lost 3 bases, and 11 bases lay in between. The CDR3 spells CASSGQNDYEQYF. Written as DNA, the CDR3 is TGTGCCAGCAGTGGACAGAATGACTACGAGCAGTACTTC.

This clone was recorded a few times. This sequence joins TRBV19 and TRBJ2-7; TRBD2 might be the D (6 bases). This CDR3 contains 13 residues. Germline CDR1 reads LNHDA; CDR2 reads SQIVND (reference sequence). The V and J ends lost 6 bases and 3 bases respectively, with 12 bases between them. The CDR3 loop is CASSPGRNYEQYF. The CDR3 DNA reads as TGTGCCAGTAGCCCGGGGAGGAACTACGAGCAGTACTTC.

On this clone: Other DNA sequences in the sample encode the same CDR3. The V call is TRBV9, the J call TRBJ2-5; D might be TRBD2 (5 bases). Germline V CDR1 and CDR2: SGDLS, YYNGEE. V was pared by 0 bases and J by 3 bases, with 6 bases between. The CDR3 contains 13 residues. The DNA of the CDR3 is TGTGCCAGCAGCGTAGATAGCGAAGAGACCCAGTACTTC. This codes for CASSVDSEETQYF.

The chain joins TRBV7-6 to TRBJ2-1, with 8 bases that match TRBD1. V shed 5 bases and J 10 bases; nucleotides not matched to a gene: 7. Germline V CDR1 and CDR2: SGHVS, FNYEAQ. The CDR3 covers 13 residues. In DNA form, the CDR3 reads TGTGCCAGCAGCCCCCCTCACAGGGGGGAGCAGTTCTTC. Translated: CASSPPHRGEQFF.

The CDR3 loop reads CASSPGSGLLYEQFF. The CDR3 DNA follows: TGTGCCAGCAGCCCCGGGAGCGGGTTGTTGTATGAGCAGTTCTTC. The chain uses TRBV6-6 and TRBJ2-1; D is perhaps TRBD2 (6 bases). The germline CDR1 and CDR2 sequences are MNHNY and SVGAGI (reference sequence). The CDR3 extends over 15 amino acids. V was cut by 6 bases and J by 8 bases, with 20 bases left in between.

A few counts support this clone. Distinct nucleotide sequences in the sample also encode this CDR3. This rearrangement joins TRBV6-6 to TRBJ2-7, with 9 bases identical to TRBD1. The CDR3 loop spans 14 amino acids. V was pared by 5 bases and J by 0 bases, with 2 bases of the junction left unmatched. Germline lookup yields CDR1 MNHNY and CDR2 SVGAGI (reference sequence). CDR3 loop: CASSGTGSSYEQYF. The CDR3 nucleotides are TGTGCCAGCAGTGGGACAGGGAGCTCCTACGAGCAGTACTTC.

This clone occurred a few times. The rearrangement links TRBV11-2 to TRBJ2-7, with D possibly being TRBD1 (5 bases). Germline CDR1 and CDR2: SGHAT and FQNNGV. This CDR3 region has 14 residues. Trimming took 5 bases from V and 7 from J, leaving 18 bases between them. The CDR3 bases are TGTGCCAGCAGCAAAGGGGTGGGATATAGGGAGCAGTACTTC. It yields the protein CASSKGVGYREQYF.

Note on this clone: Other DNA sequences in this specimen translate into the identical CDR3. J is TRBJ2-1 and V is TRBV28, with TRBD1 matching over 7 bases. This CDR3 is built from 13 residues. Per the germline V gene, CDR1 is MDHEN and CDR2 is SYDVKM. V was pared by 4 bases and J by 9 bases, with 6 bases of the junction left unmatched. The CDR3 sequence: CASSSGQEAEQFF. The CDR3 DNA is TGTGCCAGCAGTTCAGGACAGGAGGCTGAGCAGTTCTTC.

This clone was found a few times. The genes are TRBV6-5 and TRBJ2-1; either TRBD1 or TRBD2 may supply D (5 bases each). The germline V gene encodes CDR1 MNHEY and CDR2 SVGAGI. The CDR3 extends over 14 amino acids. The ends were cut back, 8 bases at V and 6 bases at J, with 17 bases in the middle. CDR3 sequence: CASSPWQGPNEQFF. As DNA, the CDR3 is TGTGCCAGCTCCCCCTGGCAGGGACCCAATGAGCAGTTCTTC.

The CDR3 coding sequence is TGTGCCAGCAGCGCCGGGGACAAATTGCGAGATACGCAGTATTTT. Translated: CASSAGDKLRDTQYF. The chain uses TRBV9 and TRBJ2-3; D perhaps matches TRBD1 (6 bases). Trimming removed 3 bases at V and 5 bases at J, with 16 bases between. The CDR3 covers 15 residues. CDR1 is SGDLS, CDR2 YYNGEE, per germline.

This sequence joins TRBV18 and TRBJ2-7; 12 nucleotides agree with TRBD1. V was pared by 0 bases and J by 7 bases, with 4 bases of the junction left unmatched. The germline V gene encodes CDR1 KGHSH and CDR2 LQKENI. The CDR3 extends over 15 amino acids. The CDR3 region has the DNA TGTGCCAGCTCACCACCTGGGGACAGGGGGCGTGAGCAGTACTTC. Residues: CASSPPGDRGREQYF.

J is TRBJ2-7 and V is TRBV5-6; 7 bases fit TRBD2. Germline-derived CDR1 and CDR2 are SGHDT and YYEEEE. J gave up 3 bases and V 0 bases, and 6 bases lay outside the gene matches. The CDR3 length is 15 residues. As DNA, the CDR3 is TGTGCCAGCAGCTTGGCTGGCCTAGCGGACTACGAGCAGTACTTC. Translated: CASSLAGLADYEQYF.

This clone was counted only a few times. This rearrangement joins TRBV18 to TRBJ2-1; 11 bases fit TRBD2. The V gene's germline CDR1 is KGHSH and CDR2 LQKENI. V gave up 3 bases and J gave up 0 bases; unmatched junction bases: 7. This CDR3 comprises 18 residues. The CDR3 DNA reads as TGTGCCAGCTCACCGGGGCTAGCGGGAGGCCTCTCCTACAATGAGCAGTTCTTC. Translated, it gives CASSPGLAGGLSYNEQFF.

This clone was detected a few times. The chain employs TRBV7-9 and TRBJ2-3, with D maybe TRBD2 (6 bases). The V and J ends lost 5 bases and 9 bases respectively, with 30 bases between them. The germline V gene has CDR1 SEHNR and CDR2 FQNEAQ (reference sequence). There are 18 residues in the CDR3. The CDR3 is CASSQQMTSWGYALTQYF. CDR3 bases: TGTGCCAGCAGCCAACAAATGACTAGTTGGGGTTATGCCTTGACGCAGTATTTT.

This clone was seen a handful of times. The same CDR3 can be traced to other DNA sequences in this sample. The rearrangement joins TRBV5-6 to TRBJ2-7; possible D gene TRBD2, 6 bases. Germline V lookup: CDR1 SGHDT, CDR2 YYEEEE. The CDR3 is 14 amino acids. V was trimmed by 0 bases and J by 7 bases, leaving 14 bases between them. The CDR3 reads CASSLGVREFEQYF. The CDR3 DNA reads TGTGCCAGCAGCTTGGGGGTTCGGGAGTTTGAGCAGTACTTC. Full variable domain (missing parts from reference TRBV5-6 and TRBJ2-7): DAGVTQSPTHLIKTRGQQVTLRCSPKSGHDTVSWYQQALGQGPQFIFQYYEEEERQRGNFPDRFSGHQFPNYSSELNVNALLLGDSALYLCASSLGVREFEQYFGPGTRLTVT.

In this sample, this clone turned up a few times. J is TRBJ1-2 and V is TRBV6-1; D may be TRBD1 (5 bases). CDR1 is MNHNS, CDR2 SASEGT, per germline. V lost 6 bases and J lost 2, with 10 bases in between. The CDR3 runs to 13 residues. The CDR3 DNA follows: TGTGCCAGCAGGAGAAAGGGGAACTATGGCTACACCTTC. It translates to CASRRKGNYGYTF.

The CDR3 loop is CASSVGLDLPYEQYF. CDR3 nucleotide sequence: TGTGCCAGCAGCGTAGGGCTGGACCTACCCTACGAGCAGTACTTC. The rearrangement links TRBV9 to TRBJ2-7; unclear D gene. This CDR3 comprises 15 residues. Trimming cost V 0 bases and J 2 bases, with 12 bases left between them. Germline V gene data show CDR1 as SGDLS and CDR2 as YYNGEE.

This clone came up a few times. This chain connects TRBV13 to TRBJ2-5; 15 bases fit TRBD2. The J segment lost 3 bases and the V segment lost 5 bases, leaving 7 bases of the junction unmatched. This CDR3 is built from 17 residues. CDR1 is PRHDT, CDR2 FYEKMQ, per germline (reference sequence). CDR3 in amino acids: CASSPRTSGRGEETQYF. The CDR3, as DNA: TGTGCCAGCAGCCCGCGGACTAGCGGGAGGGGAGAAGAGACCCAGTACTTC.

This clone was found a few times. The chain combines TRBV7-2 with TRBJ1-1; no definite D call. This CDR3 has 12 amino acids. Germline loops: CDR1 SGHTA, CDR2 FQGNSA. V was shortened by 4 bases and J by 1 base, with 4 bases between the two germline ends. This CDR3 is CASSSRNTEAFF. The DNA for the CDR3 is TGTGCCAGCAGCTCCAGGAACACTGAAGCTTTCTTT. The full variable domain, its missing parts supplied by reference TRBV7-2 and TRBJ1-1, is GAGVSQSPSNKVTEKGKDVELRCDPISGHTALYWYRQSLGQGLEFLIYFQGNSAPDKSGLPSDRFSAERTGGSVSTLTIQRTQQEDSAVYLCASSSRNTEAFFGQGTRLTVV.

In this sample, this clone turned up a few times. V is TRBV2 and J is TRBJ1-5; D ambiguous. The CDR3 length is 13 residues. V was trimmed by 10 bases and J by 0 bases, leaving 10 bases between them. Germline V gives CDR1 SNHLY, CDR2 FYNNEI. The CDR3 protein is CATGTYSNQPQHF. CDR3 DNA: TGTGCCACCGGCACATATAGCAATCAGCCCCAGCATTTT. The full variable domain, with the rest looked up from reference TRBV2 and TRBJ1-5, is EPEVTQTPSHQVTQMGQEVILRCVPISNHLYFYWYRQILGQKVEFLVSFYNNEISEKSEIFDDQFSVERPDGSNFTLKIRSTKLEDSAMYFCATGTYSNQPQHFGDGTRLSIL.

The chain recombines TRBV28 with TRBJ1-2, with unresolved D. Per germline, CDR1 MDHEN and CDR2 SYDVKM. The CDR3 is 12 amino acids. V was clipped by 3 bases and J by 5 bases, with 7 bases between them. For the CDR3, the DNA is TGTGCCAGCAGTTTTGATGAGTATGGCTACACCTTC. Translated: CASSFDEYGYTF.

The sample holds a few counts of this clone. The CDR3 is CASSLNGLTNEKLFF. For the CDR3, the DNA is TGTGCCAGCAGTCTGAACGGCCTAACTAATGAAAAACTGTTTTTT. The chain combines TRBV2 with TRBJ1-4; D is uncertain. This CDR3 spans 15 amino acids. The germline V gene encodes CDR1 SNHLY and CDR2 FYNNEI. V gave up 5 bases and J gave up 1 base, with 11 bases separating them.

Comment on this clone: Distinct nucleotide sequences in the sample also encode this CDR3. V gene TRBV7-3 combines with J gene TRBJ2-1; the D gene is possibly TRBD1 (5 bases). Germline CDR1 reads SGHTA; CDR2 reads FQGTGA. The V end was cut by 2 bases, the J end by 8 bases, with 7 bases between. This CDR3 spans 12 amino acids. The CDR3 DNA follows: TGTGCCAGCAGCTTACAAGGGGATGAGCAGTTCTTC. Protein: CASSLQGDEQFF.

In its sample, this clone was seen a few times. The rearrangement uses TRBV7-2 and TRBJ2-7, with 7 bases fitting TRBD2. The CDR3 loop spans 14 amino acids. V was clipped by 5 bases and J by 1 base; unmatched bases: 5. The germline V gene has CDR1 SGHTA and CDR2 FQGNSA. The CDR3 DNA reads TGTGCCAGCAGCCCCTCTAGCGGATCCTACGAGCAGTACTTC. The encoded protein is CASSPSSGSYEQYF.

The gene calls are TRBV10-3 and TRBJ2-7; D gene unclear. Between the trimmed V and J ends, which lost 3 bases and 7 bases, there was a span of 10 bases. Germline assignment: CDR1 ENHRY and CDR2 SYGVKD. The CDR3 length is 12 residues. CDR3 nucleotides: TGTGCCATCAGTGAAGCAACGTGGGAGCAGTACTTC. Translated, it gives CAISEATWEQYF.

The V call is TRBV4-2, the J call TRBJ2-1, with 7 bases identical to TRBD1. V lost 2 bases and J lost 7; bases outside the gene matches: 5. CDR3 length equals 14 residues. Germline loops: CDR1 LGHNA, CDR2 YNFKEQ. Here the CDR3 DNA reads TGTGCCAGCAGCCAAAATCAGGGGGAAAATGAGCAGTTCTTC. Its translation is CASSQNQGENEQFF.

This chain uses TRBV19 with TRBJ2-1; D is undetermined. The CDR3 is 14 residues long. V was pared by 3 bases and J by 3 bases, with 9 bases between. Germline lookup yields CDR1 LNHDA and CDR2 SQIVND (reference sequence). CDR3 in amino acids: CASSIPQGYNEQFF. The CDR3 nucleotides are TGTGCCAGTAGTATCCCACAAGGCTACAATGAGCAGTTCTTC.